This is a list of T cell receptor beta chains from one sample in a study of blood T cell repertoires in COVID-19. TCRdb keeps only in-frame clones here, not all; method: immunoSEQ multiplex PCR. The profile covers about 190,000 clones, with roughly 79% appearing a single time and around 24% taken by the ten largest. Sequenced material: peripheral blood. Receptors originate from a woman aged 70-85 years with acute or convalescent COVID-19. The CDR3 runs from the conserved cysteine through the conserved F or W. Each record gives: J gene, D gene, V gene, clone size, CDR3 protein, CDR3 DNA. The D gene is left open where the match is weak. Some rows have no size entry. The others give once, few or many, or a class for an expanded clone.

j_call: TRBJ2-7; d_call: TRBD2; v_call: TRBV27; clone_size: -; cdr3_aa: CASSLRVPGASGPYEQYF; cdr3_nt: TGTGCCAGCAGTTTGAGGGTACCTGGGGCTAGCGGACCCTACGAGCAGTACTTC
j_call: TRBJ2-7; d_call: TRBD1; v_call: TRBV15; clone_size: -; cdr3_aa: CATSNTGQGVINEQYF; cdr3_nt: TGTGCCACCAGCAATACCGGACAGGGGGTAATCAACGAGCAGTACTTC
j_call: TRBJ2-7; d_call: TRBD2; v_call: TRBV6-5; clone_size: -; cdr3_aa: CASRAGGRREQYF; cdr3_nt: TGTGCCAGCAGGGCTGGCGGGAGGCGCGAGCAGTACTTC
j_call: TRBJ1-1; d_call: TRBD1; v_call: TRBV6-5; clone_size: -; cdr3_aa: CASSYPGQGSKAFF; cdr3_nt: TGTGCCAGCAGTTACCCGGGACAGGGATCGAAAGCTTTCTTT
j_call: TRBJ2-2; d_call: -; v_call: TRBV5-1; clone_size: -; cdr3_aa: CASSLAVGRANTGELFF; cdr3_nt: TGCGCCAGCAGCTTGGCCGTTGGGAGAGCGAACACCGGGGAGCTGTTTTTT
j_call: TRBJ1-2; d_call: -; v_call: TRBV9; clone_size: -; cdr3_aa: CASSVAPRGYGYTF; cdr3_nt: TGTGCCAGCAGCGTAGCCCCAAGGGGTTATGGCTACACCTTC
j_call: TRBJ1-5; d_call: -; v_call: TRBV3-1/TRBV3-2; clone_size: -; cdr3_aa: CASSQDRDQPQHF; cdr3_nt: TGTGCCAGCAGCCAAGACAGGGATCAGCCCCAGCATTTT
j_call: TRBJ2-5; d_call: TRBD2; v_call: TRBV11-2; clone_size: -; cdr3_aa: CASSLDIAGGRETQYF; cdr3_nt: TGTGCCAGCAGCTTAGATATAGCGGGAGGCCGAGAGACCCAGTACTTC
j_call: TRBJ2-1; d_call: -; v_call: TRBV10-3; clone_size: -; cdr3_aa: CAISEYAGISYNEQFF; cdr3_nt: TGTGCCATCAGTGAGTACGCGGGGATCTCCTACAATGAGCAGTTCTTC
j_call: TRBJ1-1; d_call: -; v_call: TRBV5-5; clone_size: once; cdr3_aa: CASSLQKSNTEAFF; cdr3_nt: TGTGCCAGCAGCTTACAGAAATCGAACACTGAAGCTTTCTTT
j_call: TRBJ2-1; d_call: -; v_call: TRBV27; clone_size: -; cdr3_aa: CASSLRADLHPSSYNEQFF; cdr3_nt: TGTGCCAGCAGTTTACGAGCAGACTTACACCCGTCGTCCTACAATGAGCAGTTCTTC
j_call: TRBJ2-7; d_call: TRBD1; v_call: TRBV7-2; clone_size: -; cdr3_aa: CASSRQGTYEQYF; cdr3_nt: TGTGCCAGCAGCCGACAGGGTACCTACGAGCAGTACTTC
j_call: TRBJ2-7; d_call: TRBD2; v_call: TRBV2; clone_size: -; cdr3_aa: CASRGSGSFHEQYF; cdr3_nt: TGTGCCAGCAGGGGTAGCGGGAGTTTCCACGAGCAGTACTTC
j_call: TRBJ2-1; d_call: TRBD1; v_call: TRBV19; clone_size: -; cdr3_aa: CASSSLNRDRNNEQFF; cdr3_nt: TGTGCCAGTAGTTCCCTTAACCGGGACAGAAACAATGAGCAGTTCTTC
j_call: TRBJ2-1; d_call: -; v_call: TRBV7-9; clone_size: -; cdr3_aa: CASSLRSEQFF; cdr3_nt: TGTGCCAGCAGCTTACGGAGTGAGCAGTTCTTC
j_call: TRBJ2-1; d_call: TRBD2; v_call: TRBV19; clone_size: -; cdr3_aa: CASRLTSGRYNEQFF; cdr3_nt: TGTGCCAGTAGGCTCACTAGCGGGAGGTACAATGAGCAGTTCTTC
j_call: TRBJ1-5; d_call: TRBD1; v_call: TRBV19; clone_size: -; cdr3_aa: CASGPGDRVGFSNQPQHF; cdr3_nt: TGTGCCAGTGGCCCGGGGGACAGGGTCGGTTTTAGCAATCAGCCCCAGCATTTT
j_call: TRBJ2-1; d_call: TRBD2; v_call: TRBV7-3; clone_size: -; cdr3_aa: CASSPGTSGTSKQFF; cdr3_nt: TGTGCCAGCAGCCCGGGGACTAGCGGGACGTCAAAGCAGTTCTTC
j_call: TRBJ1-4; d_call: -; v_call: TRBV10-2; clone_size: -; cdr3_aa: CASSDWTGRDHEKLFF; cdr3_nt: TGCGCCAGCAGTGATTGGACTGGGAGGGACCATGAAAAACTGTTTTTT
j_call: TRBJ2-3; d_call: -; v_call: TRBV3-1/TRBV3-2; clone_size: -; cdr3_aa: CASSQGSMGAVAGDTQYF; cdr3_nt: TGTGCCAGCAGCCAAGGATCAATGGGGGCGGTGGCGGGAGATACGCAGTATTTT
j_call: TRBJ2-2; d_call: TRBD1; v_call: TRBV9; clone_size: -; cdr3_aa: CASSIRTGGNTGELFF; cdr3_nt: TGTGCCAGCAGCATACGGACAGGGGGAAACACCGGGGAGCTGTTTTTT
j_call: TRBJ2-3; d_call: -; v_call: TRBV18; clone_size: -; cdr3_aa: CASSPAAKRDTQYF; cdr3_nt: TGTGCCAGCTCACCGGCAGCGAAGAGAGATACGCAGTATTTT
j_call: TRBJ2-7; d_call: -; v_call: TRBV18; clone_size: few; cdr3_aa: CASSQTRDTSSYEQYF; cdr3_nt: TGTGCCAGCTCACAAACCCGGGACACCAGCTCCTACGAGCAGTACTTC
j_call: TRBJ2-3; d_call: -; v_call: TRBV6-2/TRBV6-3; clone_size: many; cdr3_aa: CASSPGTSLLADTQYF; cdr3_nt: TGTGCCAGCAGCCCTGGGACTTCCCTGTTAGCAGATACGCAGTATTTT
j_call: TRBJ2-1; d_call: TRBD1; v_call: TRBV9; clone_size: -; cdr3_aa: CASSVESGTGIRNEQFF; cdr3_nt: TGTGCCAGCAGCGTAGAGTCTGGGACAGGGATTCGAAATGAGCAGTTCTTC
j_call: TRBJ1-2; d_call: TRBD1; v_call: TRBV5-1; clone_size: -; cdr3_aa: CASRTGAGGYTF; cdr3_nt: TGCGCCAGCAGAACAGGGGCTGGTGGCTACACCTTC
j_call: TRBJ1-1; d_call: -; v_call: TRBV12-3/TRBV12-4; clone_size: few; cdr3_aa: CASTQNTEAFF; cdr3_nt: TGTGCCAGCACCCAGAACACTGAAGCTTTCTTT
j_call: TRBJ2-7; d_call: TRBD2; v_call: TRBV19; clone_size: -; cdr3_aa: CASSGGTSGPEQYF; cdr3_nt: TGTGCCAGTTCCGGGGGGACTAGCGGTCCCGAGCAGTACTTC
j_call: TRBJ1-1; d_call: -; v_call: TRBV3-1/TRBV3-2; clone_size: -; cdr3_aa: CASSQETGWDTEAFF; cdr3_nt: TGTGCCAGCAGCCAAGAAACAGGGTGGGACACTGAAGCTTTCTTT
j_call: TRBJ2-2; d_call: TRBD2; v_call: TRBV7-6; clone_size: -; cdr3_aa: CASSLGLLAGVTGELFF; cdr3_nt: TGTGCCAGCAGCTTAGGGTTACTAGCGGGAGTCACCGGGGAGCTGTTTTTT
j_call: TRBJ2-5; d_call: TRBD2; v_call: TRBV29-1; clone_size: -; cdr3_aa: CSVASSGQETQYF; cdr3_nt: TGCAGCGTTGCTTCTAGCGGCCAAGAGACCCAGTACTTC
j_call: TRBJ2-7; d_call: TRBD1; v_call: TRBV19; clone_size: -; cdr3_aa: CASSRQGITYEQYF; cdr3_nt: TGTGCCAGTAGTAGACAGGGAATAACCTACGAGCAGTACTTC
j_call: TRBJ2-3; d_call: TRBD2; v_call: TRBV2; clone_size: -; cdr3_aa: CASRRLAGGTDTQYF; cdr3_nt: TGTGCCAGCAGAAGGCTAGCGGGGGGCACAGATACGCAGTATTTT
j_call: TRBJ2-1; d_call: -; v_call: TRBV5-4; clone_size: -; cdr3_aa: CASSLVLGSEQFF; cdr3_nt: TGTGCCAGCAGCTTGGTTTTGGGCAGTGAGCAGTTCTTC
j_call: TRBJ2-7; d_call: -; v_call: TRBV4-1; clone_size: -; cdr3_aa: CASSQLGGLNYEQYF; cdr3_nt: TGCGCCAGCAGCCAATTGGGGGGTCTAAACTACGAGCAGTACTTC
j_call: TRBJ1-1; d_call: TRBD1; v_call: TRBV30; clone_size: -; cdr3_aa: CAWRGTENTEAFF; cdr3_nt: TGTGCCTGGAGAGGGACAGAGAACACTGAAGCTTTCTTT
j_call: TRBJ1-1; d_call: -; v_call: TRBV14; clone_size: -; cdr3_aa: CASSQIPGTEAFF; cdr3_nt: TGTGCCAGCAGCCAAATCCCGGGGACTGAAGCTTTCTTT
j_call: TRBJ2-2; d_call: -; v_call: TRBV19; clone_size: -; cdr3_aa: CASTQTGDSGGELFF; cdr3_nt: TGTGCCAGTACCCAGACCGGGGATTCGGGCGGGGAGCTGTTTTTT
j_call: TRBJ2-1; d_call: -; v_call: TRBV4-1; clone_size: -; cdr3_aa: CASSPFEGQFF; cdr3_nt: TGCGCCAGCAGCCCCTTTGAGGGGCAGTTCTTC
j_call: TRBJ2-7; d_call: -; v_call: TRBV5-5; clone_size: -; cdr3_aa: CASSFRDSYEQYF; cdr3_nt: TGTGCCAGCAGCTTCAGGGACTCCTACGAGCAGTACTTC
j_call: TRBJ2-1; d_call: -; v_call: TRBV7-2; clone_size: -; cdr3_aa: CASSLGGGYNEQFF; cdr3_nt: TGTGCCAGCAGCTTAGGGGGAGGATACAATGAGCAGTTCTTC
j_call: TRBJ2-1; d_call: -; v_call: TRBV2; clone_size: few; cdr3_aa: CASSEVRRSNEQFF; cdr3_nt: TGTGCCAGCAGTGAAGTCAGGAGGTCCAATGAGCAGTTCTTC
j_call: TRBJ2-5; d_call: TRBD1; v_call: TRBV5-4; clone_size: -; cdr3_aa: CASSSNRGIMMETQYF; cdr3_nt: TGTGCCAGCAGCTCCAACAGGGGTATTATGATGGAGACCCAGTACTTC
j_call: TRBJ2-5; d_call: TRBD1; v_call: TRBV11-2; clone_size: -; cdr3_aa: CASSLDLTGAIAETQYF; cdr3_nt: TGTGCCAGCAGCTTAGATTTGACAGGGGCGATTGCGGAGACCCAGTACTTC
j_call: TRBJ1-5; d_call: -; v_call: TRBV4-1; clone_size: -; cdr3_aa: CASSQDRLSNQPQHF; cdr3_nt: TGCGCCAGCAGCCAAGACAGACTTAGCAATCAGCCCCAGCATTTT
j_call: TRBJ2-2; d_call: -; v_call: TRBV2; clone_size: -; cdr3_aa: CASSTQGGDGELFF; cdr3_nt: TGTGCCAGCAGTACACAGGGTGGCGACGGGGAGCTGTTTTTT
j_call: TRBJ1-2; d_call: -; v_call: TRBV5-1; clone_size: -; cdr3_aa: CASSLAGYGYTF; cdr3_nt: TGCGCCAGCAGCTTGGCCGGGTATGGCTACACCTTC